This T cell receptor (beta chain) was recorded in a study of T cells in Graves' hyperthyroidism and ophthalmopathy. This clonotype was observed many times. The CDR3 sequence is 15 residues long. From germline, CDR1 is SNHLY and CDR2 FYNNEI. RNA transcripts yielded amplified TCR beta CDR3 regions. Researchers ran a first-round RT-PCR on the TCR CDR3 using the HTBI primer set. Via MiXCR, TCRdb re-called the multiplex PCR reads, giving one row per CDR3 protein. The table lists roughly 260,000 distinct CDR3 sequences, less than 15% of them singletons. Diagnosis rested on symptoms, serum thyroxine and TRAb, thyroid ultrasound, and orbital computed tomography. Source material for PBMCs was about 10 ml fresh peripheral blood.

Sequencing was done on a sample of blood. V and J are TRBV2 and TRBJ2-1, with 10 bases identical to TRBD1. The receptor comes from a woman between 35 and 50 years old with Graves' hyperthyroidism that later progressed to Graves' ophthalmopathy. In DNA, the CDR3 is TGTGCTTCAGACAGGGGGCCTTTTCAGTACAATGAGCAGTTCTTC. It codes for CASDRGPFQYNEQFF.